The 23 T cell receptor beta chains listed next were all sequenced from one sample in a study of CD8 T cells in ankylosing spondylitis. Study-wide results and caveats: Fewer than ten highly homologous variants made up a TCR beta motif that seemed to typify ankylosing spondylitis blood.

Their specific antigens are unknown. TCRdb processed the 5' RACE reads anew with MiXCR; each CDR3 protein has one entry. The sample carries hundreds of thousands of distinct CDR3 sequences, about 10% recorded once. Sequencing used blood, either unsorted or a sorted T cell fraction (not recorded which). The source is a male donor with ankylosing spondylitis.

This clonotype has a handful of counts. The CDR3 loop reads CASRGDRTGKSETQYF. The CDR3 DNA reads as TGTGCCAGCAGAGGAGACAGGACAGGGAAATCAGAGACCCAGTACTTC. V and J are TRBV6-1 and TRBJ2-5; 8 bases are shared with TRBD1. In germline, CDR1 is MNHNS, CDR2 SASEGT. Unmatched junction bases numbered 13, after V lost 6 bases and J lost 4 bases. This CDR3 has 16 amino acids.

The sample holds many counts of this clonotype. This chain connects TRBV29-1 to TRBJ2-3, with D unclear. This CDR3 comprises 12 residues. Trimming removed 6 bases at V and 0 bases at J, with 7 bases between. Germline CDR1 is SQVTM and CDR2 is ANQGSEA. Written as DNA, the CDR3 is TGCAGCGTACTGGGCAGCACAGATACGCAGTATTTT. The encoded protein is CSVLGSTDTQYF.

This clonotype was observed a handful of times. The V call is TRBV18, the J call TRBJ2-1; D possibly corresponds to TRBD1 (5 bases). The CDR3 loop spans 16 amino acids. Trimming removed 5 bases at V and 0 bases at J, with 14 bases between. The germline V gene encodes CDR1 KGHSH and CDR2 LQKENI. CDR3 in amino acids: CASSRMSQGSYNEQFF. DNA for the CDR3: TGTGCCAGCTCAAGAATGAGTCAGGGCTCCTACAATGAGCAGTTCTTC.

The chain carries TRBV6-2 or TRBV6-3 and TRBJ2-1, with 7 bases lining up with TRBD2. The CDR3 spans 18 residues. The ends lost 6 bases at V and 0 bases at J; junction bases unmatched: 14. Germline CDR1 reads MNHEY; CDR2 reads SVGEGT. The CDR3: CASRAGLWLADSYNEQFF. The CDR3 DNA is TGTGCCAGCAGGGCCGGGTTGTGGCTAGCGGACTCCTACAATGAGCAGTTCTTC.

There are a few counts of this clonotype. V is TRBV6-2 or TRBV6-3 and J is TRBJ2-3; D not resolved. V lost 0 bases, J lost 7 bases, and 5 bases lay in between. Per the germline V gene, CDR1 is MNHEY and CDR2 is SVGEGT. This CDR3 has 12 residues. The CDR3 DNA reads TGTGCCAGCAGTTACTCGACCAATACGCAGTATTTT. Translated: CASSYSTNTQYF.

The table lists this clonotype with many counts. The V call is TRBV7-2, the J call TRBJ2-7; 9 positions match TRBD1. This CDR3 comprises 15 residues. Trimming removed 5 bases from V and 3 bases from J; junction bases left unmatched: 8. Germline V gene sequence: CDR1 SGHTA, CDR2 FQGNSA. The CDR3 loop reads CASSALGTGYYEQYF. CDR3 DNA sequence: TGTGCCAGCAGCGCTCTCGGGACAGGGTACTACGAGCAGTACTTC.

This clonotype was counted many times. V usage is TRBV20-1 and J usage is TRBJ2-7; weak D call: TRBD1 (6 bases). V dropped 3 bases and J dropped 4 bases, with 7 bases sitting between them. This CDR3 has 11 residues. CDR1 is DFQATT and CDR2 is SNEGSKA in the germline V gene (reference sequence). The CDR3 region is CSASQGYEQYF. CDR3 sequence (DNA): TGCAGTGCTAGTCAGGGGTACGAGCAGTACTTC.

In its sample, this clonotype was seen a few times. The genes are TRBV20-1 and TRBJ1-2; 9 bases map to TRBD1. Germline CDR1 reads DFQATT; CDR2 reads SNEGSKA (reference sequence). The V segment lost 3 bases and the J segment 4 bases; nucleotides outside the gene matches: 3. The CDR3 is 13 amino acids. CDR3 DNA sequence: TGCAGTGCTAGTAGGACAGGGGCCTATGGCTACACCTTC. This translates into CSASRTGAYGYTF.

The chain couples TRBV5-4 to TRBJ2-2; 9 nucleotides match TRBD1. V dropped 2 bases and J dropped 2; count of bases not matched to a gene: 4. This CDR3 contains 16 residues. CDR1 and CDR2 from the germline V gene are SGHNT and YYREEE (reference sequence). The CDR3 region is CASSLGQGSNTGELFF. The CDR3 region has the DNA TGTGCCAGCAGCTTAGGACAGGGGTCAAACACCGGGGAGCTGTTTTTT.

This CDR3 is CASSPLPQGSSYEQYF. The CDR3 nucleotides are TGTGCCAGCAGCCCACTCCCACAGGGGTCCTCCTACGAGCAGTACTTC. The gene calls are TRBV7-9 and TRBJ2-7, with 7 bases fitting TRBD1. V shed 5 bases and J 0 bases; nucleotides not matched to a gene: 10. The CDR3 runs to 16 residues. Germline CDR1 SEHNR, CDR2 FQNEAQ (reference sequence).

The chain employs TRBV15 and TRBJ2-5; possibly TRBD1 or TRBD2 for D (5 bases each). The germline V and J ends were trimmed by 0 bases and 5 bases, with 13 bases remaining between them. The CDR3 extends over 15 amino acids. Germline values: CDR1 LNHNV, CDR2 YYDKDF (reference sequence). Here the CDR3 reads CATSRDLGEGETQYF. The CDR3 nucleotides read TGTGCCACCAGCAGAGATTTGGGGGAAGGGGAGACCCAGTACTTC.

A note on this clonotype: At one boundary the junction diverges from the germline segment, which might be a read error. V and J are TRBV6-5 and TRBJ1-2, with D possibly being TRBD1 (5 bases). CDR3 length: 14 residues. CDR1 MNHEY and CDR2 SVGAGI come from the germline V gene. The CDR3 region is CASSYRPGRISLRF. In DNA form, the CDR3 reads TGTGCCAGCAGTTATCGACCGGGACGGATATCTTTACGATTC.

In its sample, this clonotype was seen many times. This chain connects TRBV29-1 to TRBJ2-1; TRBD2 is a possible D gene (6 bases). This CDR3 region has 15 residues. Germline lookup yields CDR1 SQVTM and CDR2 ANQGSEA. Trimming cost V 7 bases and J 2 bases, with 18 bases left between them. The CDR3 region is CSAQSAAGTYNEQFF. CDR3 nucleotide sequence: TGCAGCGCTCAGTCGGCGGCGGGAACCTACAATGAGCAGTTCTTC.

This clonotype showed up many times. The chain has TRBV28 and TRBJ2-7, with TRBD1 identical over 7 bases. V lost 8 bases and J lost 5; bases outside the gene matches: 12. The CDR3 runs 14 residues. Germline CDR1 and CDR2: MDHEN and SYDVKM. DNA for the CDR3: TGTGCCAGCCGTCGAGGGACAGTATACAACGAGCAGTACTTC. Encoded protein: CASRRGTVYNEQYF.

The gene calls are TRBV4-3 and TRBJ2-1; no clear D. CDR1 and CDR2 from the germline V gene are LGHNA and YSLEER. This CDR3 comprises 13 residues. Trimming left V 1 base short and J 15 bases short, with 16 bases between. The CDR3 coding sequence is TGCGCCAGCAGCCAAGTGGTAGGCCGGCAGGTGTTCTTC. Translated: CASSQVVGRQVFF.

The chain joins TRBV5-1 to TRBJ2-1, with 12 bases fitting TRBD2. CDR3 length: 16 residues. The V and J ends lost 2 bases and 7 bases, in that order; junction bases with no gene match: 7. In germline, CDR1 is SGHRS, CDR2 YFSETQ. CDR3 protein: CASSFARTSGVNEQFF. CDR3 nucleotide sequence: TGCGCCAGCAGCTTCGCAAGGACTAGCGGGGTTAATGAGCAGTTCTTC. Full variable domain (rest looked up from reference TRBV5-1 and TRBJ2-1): KAGVTQTPRYLIKTRGQQVTLSCSPISGHRSVSWYQQTPGQGLQFLFEYFSETQRNKGNFPGRFSGRQFSNSRSEMNVSTLELGDSALYLCASSFARTSGVNEQFFGPGTRLTVL.

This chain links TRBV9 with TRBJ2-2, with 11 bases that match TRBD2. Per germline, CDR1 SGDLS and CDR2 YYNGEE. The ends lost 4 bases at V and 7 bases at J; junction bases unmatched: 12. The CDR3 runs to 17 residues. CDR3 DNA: TGTGCCAGCAGCATTGGACTAGCGGGCCACCCAGACGGGGAGCTGTTTTTT. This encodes CASSIGLAGHPDGELFF.

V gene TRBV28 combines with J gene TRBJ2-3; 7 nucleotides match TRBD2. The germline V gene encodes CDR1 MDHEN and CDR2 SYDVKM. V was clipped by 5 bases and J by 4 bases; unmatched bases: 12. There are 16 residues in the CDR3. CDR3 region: CASSRTGGGSPDTQYF. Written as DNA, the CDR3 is TGTGCCAGCAGTCGGACTGGGGGAGGGAGCCCAGATACGCAGTATTTT.

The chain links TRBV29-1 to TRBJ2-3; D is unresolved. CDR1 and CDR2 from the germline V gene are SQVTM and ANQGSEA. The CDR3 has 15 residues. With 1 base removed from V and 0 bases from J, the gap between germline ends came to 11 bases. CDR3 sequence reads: CSVEGGRPSTDTQYF. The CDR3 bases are TGCAGCGTTGAAGGGGGTCGGCCTAGCACAGATACGCAGTATTTT.

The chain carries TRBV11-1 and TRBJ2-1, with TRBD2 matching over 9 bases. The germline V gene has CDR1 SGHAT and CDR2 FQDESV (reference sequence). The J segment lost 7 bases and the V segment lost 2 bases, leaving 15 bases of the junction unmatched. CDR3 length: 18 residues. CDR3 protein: CASSLPPRLAGLRNEQFF. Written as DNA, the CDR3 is TGTGCCAGCAGCTTACCCCCGAGGCTAGCGGGACTTCGGAATGAGCAGTTCTTC.

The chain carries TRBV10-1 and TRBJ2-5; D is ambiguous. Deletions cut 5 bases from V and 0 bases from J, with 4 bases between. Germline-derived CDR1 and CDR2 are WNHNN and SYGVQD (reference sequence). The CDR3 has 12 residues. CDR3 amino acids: CASSHDQETQYF. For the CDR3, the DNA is TGCGCCAGCAGTCATGACCAAGAGACCCAGTACTTC.

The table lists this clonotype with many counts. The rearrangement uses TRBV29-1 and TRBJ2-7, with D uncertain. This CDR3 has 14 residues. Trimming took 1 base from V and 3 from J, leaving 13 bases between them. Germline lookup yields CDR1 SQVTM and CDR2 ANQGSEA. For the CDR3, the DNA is TGCAGCGTTGAAGTTCGGTCTCCCAACTACGAGCAGTACTTC. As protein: CSVEVRSPNYEQYF.

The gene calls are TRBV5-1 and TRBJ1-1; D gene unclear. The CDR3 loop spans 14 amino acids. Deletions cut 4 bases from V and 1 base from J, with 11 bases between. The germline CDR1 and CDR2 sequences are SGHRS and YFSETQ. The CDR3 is CASSVYQSNTEAFF. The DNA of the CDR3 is TGCGCCAGCAGCGTGTACCAGTCGAACACTGAAGCTTTCTTT.